This T cell receptor (beta chain) was retrieved from a study of cytomegalovirus exposure and HLA in healthy donors. The study's findings and limits: Presence/absence analyses treated sequencing depth as roughly uniform across donors.

Donors sampled were nominally healthy, though unrecorded immune exposures were likely. Looked up from germline, CDR1 is MNHNS and CDR2 is SASEGT. Trimming took 3 bases from V and 7 from J; bases not matched to a gene: 7. This CDR3 comprises 16 residues. Regarding this clone: The antigen is not known.

The study ran its PCR with 60 Vbeta and 13 Jbeta primers. Using immunoSEQ multiplex PCR, the repertoire was profiled, and TCRdb retains in-frame clones only, with some absent. This sample yields approximately 120,000 clones, of which about 74% are seen a single time; approximately 3.9% belongs to the top ten. This receptor was obtained from a woman aged 45-65 years in good health and CMV-seropositive. Material: PBMCs. V usage is TRBV6-1 and J usage is TRBJ1-6, with TRBD1 matching over 9 bases. In DNA form, the CDR3 reads TGTGCCAGCAGTGAGACGTTCGGGACAGGGAATTCACCCCTCCACTTT. This translates into CASSETFGTGNSPLHF.